This TCR beta chain was found in a study of blood T cell repertoires in COVID-19. Study in general: Collection of acute and convalescent COVID-19 samples took place in the United States, Italy and Spain. PBMCs, B-cell-depleted T cells, or T cells were the source of the cDNA or gDNA that made up the material.

Followed over time, Seattle patients had been enrolled while infection was active. The CDR3 is 11 amino acids. Germline V gives CDR1 SGHTS, CDR2 YDEGEE. V lost 7 bases and J 7 bases, leaving 12 bases between the germline ends. This clone was seen a few times. Under the authors' procedure: Estimation of nucleated cell counts was performed using reference gene primer amplification. Sequenced by immunoSEQ multiplex PCR; TCRdb stores in-frame clones only, minus some. V, J and clone size are taken as reported in that table, and D and trimming were inferred from the DNA itself. The table has approximately 47,000 clones, 86% seen once.

This TCR was recovered from a woman over 75 with COVID-19, enrolled during active disease. This sequence joins TRBV5-8 and TRBJ2-7; TRBD1 is a possible D gene (5 bases). Sequenced material: peripheral blood. The CDR3 region has the DNA TGTGCCAGCCGACAGCTCTTGGAGCAGTACTTC. Encoded protein: CASRQLLEQYF.